In its sample, the clone carrying this T cell receptor (beta chain) was seen many times. Its antigen remains unidentified. Trimming cost V 2 bases and J 4 bases, with 11 bases left between them. Germline V gene sequence: CDR1 MNHNY, CDR2 SVGAGI (reference sequence). The CDR3 length is 14 residues. A universal primer site and UMIs were added as TCR cDNA was made by 5'RACE template switching. TCRdb used MiXCR to reprocess the 5' RACE reads, holding one entry per CDR3 protein. The sample has some 300,000 distinct CDR3 sequences, 8.5% to 10% seen once. These data are taken from a study of T cells after yellow fever vaccination. On the study more broadly: Preparation of the low-cell-number fractions used SMART-Seq v4 Ultra Low Input. Study-level results: Post-booster repertoires contained most primary-vaccination clones again (roughly 96% CD4, less than 90% CD8).

The chain joins TRBV6-6 to TRBJ1-2; D not resolved. Sequenced here: CD4+ T cells sorted from PBMCs, sampled 5 days after the yellow fever booster vaccination. The receptor was derived from a young man who received the YFV17D yellow fever vaccine. The chain's CDR3 is CASSYQVTGYGYTF. DNA of the CDR3: TGTGCCAGCAGTTACCAAGTAACGGGCTATGGCTACACCTTC.